This T cell receptor beta chain appears in the sequencing data of a study of cytomegalovirus exposure and HLA in healthy donors. Background on the study: The 500 to 850 first-cohort repertoires and the roughly 120 validation repertoires shared the same platform, a later analysis reported.

General study points: Three of the chains that were CMV-associated were confirmed in vitro to be specific for CMV antigens. Clusters of TCRs from the first cohort tended to co-occur in the roughly 120 validation repertoires (as a later analysis found). The study flagged some 170 TCR beta chains as cytomegalovirus-associated.

Generated by immunoSEQ multiplex PCR, the TCRdb table keeps only in-frame clones and is missing some. The sample lists over 150,000 clones, about 86% occurring once. The CDR3 is 14 residues long. Germline CDR1 is SGHRS and CDR2 is YFSETQ. Trimming took off 2 bases at V and 5 bases at J, with 13 bases between the two ends. Remarks on this clone: What it recognizes is unknown.

Sequencing used PBMCs. The rearrangement uses TRBV5-1 and TRBJ2-5; D might be TRBD2 (6 bases). This clonotype was obtained from a young woman in good health and CMV-seropositive. CDR3: CASSFSSSGETQYF. In nucleotides, the CDR3 is TGCGCCAGCAGCTTCTCCTCCAGCGGGGAGACCCAGTACTTC.